The clone carrying this TCR beta chain was seen a handful of times. Its target is unknown. CDR3 size: 16 residues. Trimming took off 0 bases at V and 2 bases at J, with 14 bases between the two ends. The germline V gene encodes CDR1 LGHNA and CDR2 YNFKEQ. This sample is drawn from a study of beta chain features in type 1 diabetes. Study-level background: Examination covered around 100 million sorted cells spanning all samples.

The authors reverse transcribed all of the isolated RNA, so sequencing captured expressed TCRB transcripts. Clones were sequenced by immunoSEQ multiplex PCR, and TCRdb holds only the in-frame ones, with some missing. The sample has about 230,000 clones, under 20% seen once. Broader study findings: Overrepresentation of cells with high TCR expression could result from cDNA sequencing. Shorter TCRB CDR3s, moderately but significantly so, marked every one of the four CD4+ subsets in Type 1 diabetes patients. Sampled from patients, naive, central memory and Treg TCRB repertoires appeared more similar than those sampled from healthy donors. Fewer junction insertions and more nucleotide deletions appeared in type 1 diabetes patients.

The chain has TRBV4-2 and TRBJ2-7; TRBD2 is a possible D gene (6 bases). Specimen: naive CD4+ T cells from blood. The TCR was taken from a man aged 25 to 45 with type 1 diabetes. CDR3 nucleotides: TGTGCCAGCAGCCAAGAATATACTAGCTGGGCCTACGAGCAGTACTTC. Its translation is CASSQEYTSWAYEQYF.